The clone carrying this TCR beta chain was observed a few times. This entry is derived from a study of patients and donors after allogeneic stem cell transplantation. CDR3 length: 11 residues. Germline loops: CDR1 MNHEY, CDR2 SVGAGI. Trimming took 4 bases from V and 8 from J, leaving 8 bases between them. One entry per CDR3 protein results from TCRdb running MiXCR on the RT-PCR reads. This sample carries under 170,000 distinct CDR3 sequences, over 35% of them seen once, and the ten largest clones take around half. The receptor comes from a human donor who was either an allogeneic HSCT recipient or a stem cell or donor lymphocyte infusion donor (not recorded which). It is not recorded whose cells these are; they may come from a transplant donor. The sample taken for sequencing was blood, either unsorted or a sorted T cell fraction (not recorded which). The chain recombines TRBV6-5 with TRBJ1-1; D is unresolved. The CDR3 sequence: CASSSPGEAFF. CDR3 in DNA: TGTGCCAGCAGTTCCCCAGGAGAAGCTTTCTTT.